Listed below are T cell receptor beta chains from one sample, sequenced in a study of molecular identifiers for immune sequencing clone quantification. MiXCR was run by TCRdb on the PCR reads, yielding one entry per CDR3 protein. The table records around 100,000 distinct CDR3 sequences, 36% of them present only once. What was sequenced was naive CD8+ T cells from blood, with Jurkat cell RNA spiked in. The source is a human donor in good health. Some libraries in this study had Jurkat cell RNA spiked in. Both conserved end residues are part of each CDR3. The D gene is left open where the match is weak. Clone size is given for some rows only: seen once, a few or many times, or a class if the clone is expanded.

len,v_gene,d_gene,j_gene,abundance,CDR3nt,CDR3aa
17,TRBV13,TRBD2,TRBJ2-3,-,TGTGCCAGCAACCCCTTCGGGGGACTAGAGGTCCCAGATACGCAGTATTTT,CASNPFGGLEVPDTQYF
19,TRBV9,-,TRBJ2-3,-,TGTGCCAGCAGCGTAGAAGGGGGGGTAGGGGCAGCAGCCGAAGATACGCAGTATTTT,CASSVEGGVGAAAEDTQYF
13,TRBV6-5,-,TRBJ1-1,-,TGTGCCAGCAGTATTGGAGAGAACACTGGAGCTTTCTTT,CASSIGENTGAFF
14,TRBV12-3/TRBV12-4,-,TRBJ2-1,-,TGTGCCAGCAGTTTAATCGAGAGGTTCCATGAGCAGTTCTTC,CASSLIERFHEQFF
13,TRBV7-3,-,TRBJ2-2,-,TGTGCCAGCAGCATTTGCAACACCGGGGAGCTGTTTTTT,CASSICNTGELFF
14,TRBV5-6,-,TRBJ1-1,-,TGTGCCAGCAGCTTGAACAGCCTGAACACTGTAGCTTTCTTT,CASSLNSLNTVAFF
15,TRBV6-5,TRBD2,TRBJ2-7,-,TGTGCCAGCAGCTTGTCAGCGGGAGGGCTTAGCGAGCAGTACTTC,CASSLSAGGLSEQYF
14,TRBV2,-,TRBJ2-2,-,TGTGCCAGCATACGGGACGGGAACACCGGGGAGCTGTTTTTT,CASIRDGNTGELFF
13,TRBV19,-,TRBJ1-4,few,TGTGCCAGTAGTATCCGGACATCTGAAAAACTGTTTTTT,CASSIRTSEKLFF
18,TRBV28,TRBD2,TRBJ2-3,many,TGTGCCAGCAGTCCGACTAGCGGGAGCCTCGGGTTCGCAGATACGCAGTATTTT,CASSPTSGSLGFADTQYF
18,TRBV20-1,-,TRBJ1-3,few,TGCAGTGCTAGCGCATATTGGGATGGGGCTAATCTGGAAGGAACCATATATTTT,CSASAYWDGANLEGTIYF
12,TRBV28,-,TRBJ1-1,many,TGTGCCAGCACCACCCCGGGCACTGAAGCTTTCTTT,CASTTPGTEAFF
15,TRBV29-1,TRBD2,TRBJ2-3,many,TGCAGCGCCCTAGGCGATAGCGGGAGTACAGATACGCAGTATTTT,CSALGDSGSTDTQYF
12,TRBV20-1,-,TRBJ2-1,-,TGCAGTGCTTCCCTAGTAATCGATGAGCAGTTCTTC,CSASLVIDEQFF
14,TRBV11-1,-,TRBJ2-4,-,TGTGCCAGCAGCCCACCGGACAGATTCAACATTCGGTACTTC,CASSPPDRFNIRYF
14,TRBV5-6,TRBD1,TRBJ2-7,few,TGTGCCAGCAGCCACTGGACAGGGCCCTACGAGCAGTACTTC,CASSHWTGPYEQYF
15,TRBV19,-,TRBJ2-6,-,TGTGCCAGTAGTATGATGGGGGCTGGGGCCAACGTCCTGACTTTC,CASSMMGAGANVLTF
14,TRBV28,-,TRBJ1-3,-,TGTGCCACCGTGGACAGACACTCTGGAAACACCATATATTTT,CATVDRHSGNTIYF
15,TRBV9,TRBD1,TRBJ1-5,-,TGTGCCAGCAGCCCAGGGACAGGTTTCAATCAGCCCCAGCATTTT,CASSPGTGFNQPQHF
11,TRBV20-1,-,TRBJ1-5,many,TGCAGTGCTAGAGGCGCTGAACCCCAGCATTTT,CSARGAEPQHF
16,TRBV28,-,TRBJ2-7,few,TGTGCCAGCCGATTAGGAGGAGGGGACGCTAGGTACGAGCAGTACTTC,CASRLGGGDARYEQYF
13,TRBV20-1,-,TRBJ2-7,-,TGCAGTGCTAGGACAGTATACTCCTACGAGCAGTACTTC,CSARTVYSYEQYF
14,TRBV12-3/TRBV12-4,-,TRBJ2-7,many,TGTGCCAGCAGTGCGGGACTGAGCTCCTACGAGCAGTACTTC,CASSAGLSSYEQYF
13,TRBV28,-,TRBJ2-7,-,TGTGCCAGCAGCCCCCCGAGCTCCTACGAGCAGTACTTC,CASSPPSSYEQYF
16,TRBV4-3,TRBD2,TRBJ2-1,-,TGCGCCAGCAGCCAAGAGGAACTAGCGGGGTACAATGAGCAGATCTTC,CASSQEELAGYNEQIF
15,TRBV6-5,TRBD2,TRBJ2-2,-,TGTGCCAGCAGGGAGGGACTAGCGGACACCGGGGAGCTGTTTTTT,CASREGLADTGELFF
14,TRBV15,-,TRBJ2-7,-,TGTGCCACCAGCAGAGATCCGAGGGGATACGAGCAGTACTTC,CATSRDPRGYEQYF
13,TRBV6-2/TRBV6-3,-,TRBJ2-7,-,TGTGCCAGCAGTTACTTTGACTCCTACGAGCAGTACTTC,CASSYFDSYEQYF
15,TRBV28,TRBD2,TRBJ2-7,few,TGTGCCAGCAGTTTCCGTGGACTAGCGGGATACGAGCAGTACTTC,CASSFRGLAGYEQYF
13,TRBV7-6,-,TRBJ1-1,many,TGTGCCAGCAGCTCCAGGGGCCACACTGAAGCTTTCTTT,CASSSRGHTEAFF
14,TRBV20-1,-,TRBJ2-1,-,TGCAGTGCTAGGCGGGATAGCTCCTACAATGAGCAGTTCTTC,CSARRDSSYNEQFF
15,TRBV19,-,TRBJ2-1,-,TGTGCCAGTAGTATGACGGCGGTACAGGGAAATGAGCAGTTCTTC,CASSMTAVQGNEQFF
17,TRBV7-8,-,TRBJ1-6,few,TGTGCCAGCAGCTTATATCTGGGGGCAACGGAAAATTCACCCCTCCACTTT,CASSLYLGATENSPLHF
11,TRBV29-1,-,TRBJ2-1,-,TGCAGCGTTGAGTTACCCGATGGGCAGTTCTTC,CSVELPDGQFF
12,TRBV7-2,-,TRBJ2-7,many,TGTGCCAGCAGCTTATGGTTTGGCGAGCAGTACTTC,CASSLWFGEQYF
13,TRBV7-9,-,TRBJ2-5,-,TGTGCCAGCAGCTTAGTACAGGTGGAGACCCAGTACTTC,CASSLVQVETQYF
18,TRBV7-2,TRBD1,TRBJ2-3,-,TGTGCCAGCAACTCCATCGAGAGTTGGACAGGGTTTGCAGATACGCAGTATTTT,CASNSIESWTGFADTQYF
12,TRBV6-2/TRBV6-3,-,TRBJ2-7,many,TGTGCCAGCACGGACACTTTCGACGAGCAGTACTTC,CASTDTFDEQYF
15,TRBV14,-,TRBJ2-3,many,TGTGCCAGCAGCCAATGGGACTTACCCACAGATACGCAGTATTTT,CASSQWDLPTDTQYF
17,TRBV7-2,-,TRBJ1-5,few,TGTGCCAGCAGCCGTTATAGCGGGTCCCCCATCACAGATACGCAGCATTTT,CASSRYSGSPITDTQHF
12,TRBV24-1,-,TRBJ1-4,-,TGTGCCACCAGTGATTTTGGACAGTCACTGTTTTTT,CATSDFGQSLFF
13,TRBV27,TRBD1,TRBJ1-1,few,TGTGCCAGCAGCCCCGACAGGGCCGGGAAAGCTTTCTTT,CASSPDRAGKAFF